The 30 T cell receptor beta chains presented below share a single source sample, sequenced in a study of OX40 agonist ivuxolimab in advanced cancers. The assay was immunoSEQ multiplex PCR, and TCRdb's table has in-frame clones only and misses some. The profile shows tens of thousands of clones, 70% to 90% of them singletons. Sequencing used CD4+ or CD8+ T cells sorted from blood, obtained in a trial of the OX40 agonist ivuxolimab. Source of these receptors: an adult with an advanced solid tumor such as melanoma, head and neck, liver or kidney cancer.

The chain links TRBV10-3 to TRBJ1-2; no clear D gene. Germline V lookup: CDR1 ENHRY, CDR2 SYGVKD. This CDR3 comprises 15 residues. V lost 0 bases and J 4 bases, leaving 12 bases between the germline ends. This CDR3 is CAISESLTPGYGYTF. For the CDR3, the DNA is TGTGCCATCAGTGAGTCTTTGACACCAGGCTATGGCTACACCTTC.

As to this clone: One end of the junction fails to match germline, which may point to a read error. As DNA, the CDR3 is TGCGCCAGCAGGTTGGACACCGGGGAGCTGTTTTTT. Residues: CASRLDTGELFF. The V call is TRBV5-1, the J call TRBJ2-2; D not certain. Germline lookup yields CDR1 SGHRS and CDR2 YFSETQ. CDR3 size: 12 residues.

This clone was seen only once. The chain couples TRBV7-6 to TRBJ2-3, with TRBD2 identical over 7 bases. The CDR3 length is 17 residues. V lost 0 bases, J lost 2 bases, and 8 bases stayed unmatched. CDR1 is SGHVS, CDR2 FNYEAQ, per germline. CDR3 DNA: TGTGCCAGCAGCTTAGCCCCAGCGGGAAACCCCACAGATACGCAGTATTTT. Translated: CASSLAPAGNPTDTQYF.

In its sample, this clone was seen once. The chain links TRBV5-4 to TRBJ1-2; 8 bases are shared with TRBD1. CDR1 is SGHNT, CDR2 YYREEE, per germline (reference sequence). The CDR3 contains 16 residues. The V segment lost 4 bases and the J segment 4 bases; nucleotides outside the gene matches: 12. The CDR3 nucleotides read TGTGCCAGCAGCCTCCGGACAGGGAAAAATCTCTATGGCTACACCTTC. This encodes CASSLRTGKNLYGYTF.

This chain connects TRBV19 to TRBJ2-7; D remains ambiguous. V shed 4 bases and J shed 1 base, with 11 bases lying between them. CDR3 length equals 14 residues. In germline, CDR1 is LNHDA, CDR2 SQIVND (reference sequence). CDR3 sequence reads: CASSRMTASYEQYF. The CDR3 DNA is TGTGCCAGTAGTAGGATGACCGCTTCCTACGAGCAGTACTTC.

The chain carries TRBV5-8 and TRBJ2-2; the D call may be TRBD1 or TRBD2 (6 bases each). The V gene's germline CDR1 is SGHTS and CDR2 YDEGEE. Trimming cost V 3 bases and J 4 bases, with 13 bases left between them. This CDR3 contains 15 residues. This CDR3 is CASSYRVRGTGELFF. In nucleotides, the CDR3 is TGTGCCAGCAGCTACAGGGTGCGGGGCACCGGGGAGCTGTTTTTT. Based on the CDR3 plus reference TRBV5-8 and TRBJ2-2, the full variable domain is EAGVTQSPTHLIKTRGQQATLRCSPISGHTSVYWYQQALGLGLQFLLWYDEGEERNRGNFPPRFSGRQFPNYSSELNVNALELEDSALYLCASSYRVRGTGELFFGEGSRLTVL.

The chain combines TRBV6-5 with TRBJ2-7; TRBD2 matches at 12 bases. The CDR3 is 15 amino acids. Per germline, CDR1 MNHEY and CDR2 SVGAGI. V shed 10 bases and J 2 bases; nucleotides not matched to a gene: 9. The CDR3 here is CAIRLGLAGPYEQYF. The CDR3 DNA reads as TGTGCCATCCGGCTCGGACTAGCGGGACCCTACGAGCAGTACTTC.

This chain uses TRBV28 with TRBJ1-5; 7 positions match TRBD1. Germline V lookup: CDR1 MDHEN, CDR2 SYDVKM. With V trimmed by 3 bases and J by 3 bases, 8 bases remained unmatched. The CDR3 totals 16 residues. Here the CDR3 reads CASSFLDRVNNQPQHF. CDR3 DNA sequence: TGTGCCAGCAGTTTTCTAGACAGGGTTAACAATCAGCCCCAGCATTTT. Looking up the rest from reference TRBV28 and TRBJ1-5 gives the full variable domain: DVKVTQSSRYLVKRTGEKVFLECVQDMDHENMFWYRQDPGLGLRLIYFSYDVKMKEKGDIPEGYSVSREKKERFSLILESASTNQTSMYLCASSFLDRVNNQPQHFGDGTRLSIL.

This chain joins TRBV11-3 and TRBJ1-6, with unresolved D. The CDR3 contains 13 residues. Germline V lookup: CDR1 SGHNT, CDR2 YENEEA. V was clipped by 1 base and J by 7 bases, with 5 bases between them. The CDR3 coding sequence is TGTGCCAGCAGCTTAGTCCCCAATTCACCCCTCCACTTT. This translates into CASSLVPNSPLHF.

This chain uses TRBV7-9 with TRBJ1-2, with no clear D. Between the trimmed V and J ends, which lost 6 bases and 6 bases, there was a span of 17 bases. The CDR3 runs to 14 residues. From germline, CDR1 is SEHNR and CDR2 FQNEAQ (reference sequence). The CDR3 DNA is TGTGCCAGCAGACCCCTACCAGCGAACAATGGCTACACCTTC. This sequence encodes CASRPLPANNGYTF. The entire variable domain, with the rest obtained from reference TRBV7-9 and TRBJ1-2, is as follows: DTGVSQNPRHKITKRGQNVTFRCDPISEHNRLYWYRQTLGQGPEFLTYFQNEAQLEKSRLLSDRFSAERPKGSFSTLEIQRTEQGDSAMYLCASRPLPANNGYTFGSGTRLTVV.

The sample holds a few counts of this clone. The rearrangement links TRBV10-1 to TRBJ2-5; tentative D call: TRBD2 (5 bases). The CDR3 has 15 amino acids. Germline CDR1 and CDR2: WNHNN and SYGVQD (reference sequence). Trimming pared 3 bases from V and 5 bases from J, leaving 16 bases between. CDR3 sequence (DNA): TGCGCCAGCAGTGAATCGGCCGGACTGTCGGAGACCCAGTACTTC. Protein sequence: CASSESAGLSETQYF.

The chain is built from TRBV9 and TRBJ1-1; D might be TRBD1 (6 bases). V dropped 0 bases and J dropped 3 bases, with 12 bases sitting between them. This CDR3 comprises 15 residues. Germline V gene sequence: CDR1 SGDLS, CDR2 YYNGEE. In DNA form, the CDR3 reads TGTGCCAGCAGCGTAGCGGGACACCTGGACACTGAAGCTTTCTTT. Protein product: CASSVAGHLDTEAFF.

The chain uses TRBV6-1 and TRBJ1-2, with 9 bases identical to TRBD1. Germline trimming cut 3 bases from V and 7 bases from J; bases unmatched to any gene: 6. Germline V gene data show CDR1 as MNHNS and CDR2 as SASEGT. The CDR3 sequence is 14 residues long. The CDR3 region has the DNA TGTGCCAGCAGTGACCGGGACAGGGTGAGTGGCTACACCTTC. Translated, it gives CASSDRDRVSGYTF.

The chain recombines TRBV7-9 with TRBJ1-3; D remains unclear. The CDR3 covers 12 residues. The germline V gene encodes CDR1 SEHNR and CDR2 FQNEAQ (reference sequence). Trimming shortened V by 2 bases and J by 4 bases, and 3 bases separated the two germline ends. This CDR3 is CASSLNGNTIYF. CDR3 bases: TGTGCCAGCAGCTTAAACGGAAACACCATATATTTT.

The V call is TRBV11-1, the J call TRBJ2-1; 8 nucleotides align to TRBD1. This CDR3 comprises 15 residues. CDR1 and CDR2 (germline): SGHAT, FQDESV (reference sequence). J was trimmed by 4 bases and V by 3 bases; bases with no gene match: 5. DNA of the CDR3: TGTGCCAGCAGCTTTGGACAGGGACTTTACAATGAGCAGTTCTTC. Its translation is CASSFGQGLYNEQFF.

The genes are TRBV5-1 and TRBJ1-1, with D possibly TRBD1 on 5 matching bases. There are 15 residues in the CDR3. Germline V lookup: CDR1 SGHRS, CDR2 YFSETQ. The V end lost 5 bases, the J end lost 5 bases, and 19 bases lay between the germline ends. Here the CDR3 DNA reads TGCGCCAGCAGTTCAAGCAGGGTTGGCGAGACTGAAGCTTTCTTT. Protein sequence: CASSSSRVGETEAFF.

The chain uses TRBV7-8 and TRBJ1-1, with 7 bases fitting TRBD1. In germline, CDR1 is SGHVS, CDR2 FQNEAQ. The CDR3 covers 15 residues. After removal of 6 bases from V and 6 bases from J, the junction contained 13 bases not matched to a gene. Written as DNA, the CDR3 is TGTGCCAGCAGGCGCGGTTATCGGGACAGCCCTGAAGCTTTCTTT. Its protein product is CASRRGYRDSPEAFF.

This clone was seen once. The chain carries TRBV5-1 and TRBJ1-1; D is undetermined. Trimming left V 4 bases short and J 2 bases short, with 12 bases between. Germline CDR1 reads SGHRS; CDR2 reads YFSETQ. This CDR3 contains 14 residues. The CDR3 DNA follows: TGCGCCAGCAGCCGGGTGGTGGGAAACACTGAAGCTTTCTTT. Residues: CASSRVVGNTEAFF.

The V call is TRBV7-6, the J call TRBJ2-5; D is ambiguous. The germline gives CDR1 SGHVS, CDR2 FNYEAQ. The CDR3 has 16 residues. V was shortened by 1 base and J by 1 base, with 13 bases between the two germline ends. The CDR3 DNA is TGTGCCAGCAGCTTAGGGGGTTCGAATATCCAAGAGACCCAGTACTTC. It encodes CASSLGGSNIQETQYF.

This sequence joins TRBV7-9 and TRBJ2-1, with 11 bases matching TRBD2. V trimming: 5 bases; J trimming: 3 bases; junction bases outside the gene matches: 9. The germline V gene has CDR1 SEHNR and CDR2 FQNEAQ (reference sequence). The CDR3 sequence is 17 residues long. This CDR3 reads CASSQGLAGGNYNEQFF. The CDR3 DNA sequence: TGTGCCAGCAGCCAAGGTTTAGCGGGAGGGAACTACAATGAGCAGTTCTTC. Variable domain in full (rest from reference TRBV7-9 and TRBJ2-1): DTGVSQNPRHKITKRGQNVTFRCDPISEHNRLYWYRQTLGQGPEFLTYFQNEAQLEKSRLLSDRFSAERPKGSFSTLEIQRTEQGDSAMYLCASSQGLAGGNYNEQFFGPGTRLTVL.

The V and J genes are TRBV7-6 and TRBJ2-1; TRBD2 matches 14 bases. The CDR3 is 17 residues long. V lost 1 base to trimming and J lost 5 bases; unmatched junction nucleotides: 4. The germline gives CDR1 SGHVS, CDR2 FNYEAQ. CDR3 loop: CASSLGRLAGGNNEQFF. CDR3 sequence (DNA): TGTGCCAGCAGCTTAGGCCGACTAGCGGGAGGGAACAATGAGCAGTTCTTC.

This chain connects TRBV2 to TRBJ1-3; no reliable D call. The DNA end favors TRBJ2-2, so the J call may be wrong. The CDR3 has 11 amino acids. Germline V CDR1 and CDR2: SNHLY, FYNNEI. CDR3 in amino acids: CASSISGELFF. The CDR3 DNA follows: TGTGCCAGCAGTATCTCGGGGGAGCTGTTTTTT.

The chain uses TRBV2 and TRBJ2-7; D is undetermined. Per germline, CDR1 SNHLY and CDR2 FYNNEI. The CDR3 sequence is 16 residues long. Trimming shortened V by 6 bases and J by 0 bases, and 18 bases separated the two germline ends. For the CDR3, the DNA is TGTGCCAGCAGAGCGCTCTGGCCGTCCGTCTCCTACGAGCAGTACTTC. Protein product: CASRALWPSVSYEQYF.

This CDR3 is CASSFFAGGNTGELFF. Here the CDR3 DNA reads TGTGCCAGCAGCTTTTTCGCAGGGGGCAACACCGGGGAGCTGTTTTTT. The V gene is TRBV7-2, the J gene TRBJ2-2; 8 bases line up with TRBD1. Germline V CDR1 and CDR2: SGHTA, FQGNSA. The CDR3 totals 16 residues. Germline trimming cut 3 bases from V and 2 bases from J; bases unmatched to any gene: 5.

V is TRBV6-5 and J is TRBJ2-2; 9 nucleotides align to TRBD1. This CDR3 spans 15 amino acids. Germline trimming cut 5 bases from V and 3 bases from J; bases unmatched to any gene: 4. CDR1 MNHEY and CDR2 SVGAGI come from the germline V gene. CDR3 amino acids: CASSHRDRDTGELFF. CDR3 sequence (DNA): TGTGCCAGCAGTCATCGGGACAGGGACACCGGGGAGCTGTTTTTT.

V is TRBV27 and J is TRBJ2-2; D is undetermined. The CDR3 contains 16 residues. CDR1 is MNHEY and CDR2 is SMNVEV in the germline V gene (reference sequence). The V gene lost 0 bases and the J gene lost 1 base, with 9 bases spanning the gap. The CDR3 bases are TGTGCCAGCAGTTTATCCCCCCTTTTGAACACCGGGGAGCTGTTTTTT. Its protein is CASSLSPLLNTGELFF.

The chain combines TRBV5-4 with TRBJ2-3; no reliable D call. The germline V and J ends were trimmed by 5 bases and 0 bases, with 19 bases remaining between them. Germline assignment: CDR1 SGHNT and CDR2 YYREEE (reference sequence). This CDR3 is 17 amino acids long. CDR3 loop: CASRPDLRHTSTDTQYF. CDR3 nucleotide sequence: TGTGCCAGCAGGCCGGACCTTCGCCACACTAGCACAGATACGCAGTATTTT.

V usage is TRBV9 and J usage is TRBJ2-3; possibly TRBD1 or TRBD2 for D (6 bases each). The CDR3 contains 17 residues. V shed 4 bases and J shed 5 bases, with 23 bases lying between them. Looked up from germline, CDR1 is SGDLS and CDR2 is YYNGEE. The CDR3, as DNA: TGTGCCAGCAGCTCCATCGTCTGGGGGGCCCAGGGAGATACGCAGTATTTT. It translates to CASSSIVWGAQGDTQYF.

The chain has TRBV30 and TRBJ1-6; TRBD1 matches 7 bases. The CDR3 is made up of 13 amino acids. V lost 4 bases, J lost 10 bases, and 7 bases stayed unmatched. Germline V gene data show CDR1 as GTSNPN and CDR2 as SVGIG (reference sequence). In DNA form, the CDR3 reads TGTGCCTGGAATACAGGGGCGGCGTCACCCCTCCACTTT. Encoded protein: CAWNTGAASPLHF.

V gene TRBV5-4 combines with J gene TRBJ2-1; 11 nucleotides line up with TRBD1. The CDR3 is made up of 14 amino acids. Germline CDR1 and CDR2: SGHNT and YYREEE (reference sequence). V was clipped by 5 bases and J by 6 bases; unmatched bases: 4. The CDR3 here is CASRSGQGGNEQFF. The CDR3, as DNA: TGTGCCAGCAGATCGGGACAGGGGGGCAATGAGCAGTTCTTC.